A selection of T cell receptor beta chains follows, all from one sample in a study of control samples from healthy donors and cancer patients. The data were produced by immunoSEQ multiplex PCR, yet TCRdb's version contains in-frame clones alone and is incomplete. The repertoire consists of 100,000 or so clones, with 90% to 95% occurring once and the leading ten covering less than 2.5%. Material: blood. The receptors derive from a woman between 18 and 29 years old in good health. CDR3s leave out the opening cysteine and the closing phenylalanine or tryptophan. Each record gives: V gene, CDR3 length, J gene, CDR3 protein.

v_call: TRBV19
cdr3_length: 13
j_call: TRBJ1-5
cdr3_aa: ASSRKTGVYQPQH

v_call: TRBV2
cdr3_length: 11
j_call: TRBJ2-2
cdr3_aa: ASSELGSRELF

v_call: TRBV9
cdr3_length: 16
j_call: TRBJ2-3
cdr3_aa: ASSVKGAMGGSTDTQY

v_call: TRBV11-2
cdr3_length: 13
j_call: TRBJ1-6
cdr3_aa: ASSPSDVWGSPLH

v_call: TRBV5-1
cdr3_length: 12
j_call: TRBJ2-3
cdr3_aa: ASSLASNTDTQY

v_call: TRBV6-5
cdr3_length: 11
j_call: TRBJ1-2
cdr3_aa: ASSPGGAYGYT

v_call: TRBV11-2
cdr3_length: 11
j_call: TRBJ1-2
cdr3_aa: ASSPDRDYGYT

v_call: TRBV15
cdr3_length: 13
j_call: TRBJ1-5
cdr3_aa: ATSTHGQGGQPQH

v_call: TRBV24-1
cdr3_length: 12
j_call: TRBJ2-5
cdr3_aa: ATSEPGTQETQY

v_call: TRBV7-9
cdr3_length: 13
j_call: TRBJ1-2
cdr3_aa: ASSSAKQGNYGYT

v_call: TRBV30
cdr3_length: 11
j_call: TRBJ1-2
cdr3_aa: AWSDTLSYGYT

v_call: TRBV27
cdr3_length: 17
j_call: TRBJ2-2
cdr3_aa: ASSLSGTASGGAAGELF

v_call: TRBV7-9
cdr3_length: 13
j_call: TRBJ1-1
cdr3_aa: ASSDSGTGFTEAF

v_call: TRBV27
cdr3_length: 10
j_call: TRBJ2-1
cdr3_aa: ASSFPGLHQF

v_call: TRBV27
cdr3_length: 11
j_call: TRBJ1-2
cdr3_aa: ASGVGGHYGYT

v_call: TRBV29-1
cdr3_length: 10
j_call: TRBJ1-1
cdr3_aa: SGGTPNTEAF

v_call: TRBV5-1
cdr3_length: 12
j_call: TRBJ2-5
cdr3_aa: ASNTGTSAETQY

v_call: TRBV2
cdr3_length: 12
j_call: TRBJ2-2
cdr3_aa: ASSYGQSPGELF

v_call: TRBV11-3
cdr3_length: 9
j_call: TRBJ2-1
cdr3_aa: ASRGYNEQF

v_call: TRBV6-2/TRBV6-3
cdr3_length: 10
j_call: TRBJ1-4
cdr3_aa: ASSYSGLKLF

v_call: TRBV10-3
cdr3_length: 12
j_call: TRBJ2-1
cdr3_aa: AISERDSYNEQF

v_call: TRBV2
cdr3_length: 12
j_call: TRBJ2-7
cdr3_aa: ASSVDSLSYEQY

v_call: TRBV30
cdr3_length: 12
j_call: TRBJ1-1
cdr3_aa: AWSDPTWDAEAF

v_call: TRBV11-2
cdr3_length: 11
j_call: TRBJ2-1
cdr3_aa: ASSLDRNNEQF

v_call: TRBV7-5
cdr3_length: 13
j_call: TRBJ1-1
cdr3_aa: VRSLGQGAKSEAF

v_call: TRBV3-1/TRBV3-2
cdr3_length: 11
j_call: TRBJ2-1
cdr3_aa: ASSQVLGNEQF

v_call: TRBV19
cdr3_length: 15
j_call: TRBJ2-1
cdr3_aa: ASSRTTSGGARGEQF

v_call: TRBV14
cdr3_length: 11
j_call: TRBJ1-2
cdr3_aa: ASSQDLRGGYT

v_call: TRBV4-2
cdr3_length: 17
j_call: TRBJ2-2
cdr3_aa: ASSQERLAGTIRAGELF

v_call: TRBV6-5
cdr3_length: 14
j_call: TRBJ2-7
cdr3_aa: ASSFRPGRASYEQY

v_call: TRBV6-1
cdr3_length: 12
j_call: TRBJ2-7
cdr3_aa: ASSEGGTEYEQY

v_call: TRBV19
cdr3_length: 12
j_call: TRBJ2-7
cdr3_aa: ASSIGPGVNEQY

v_call: TRBV24-1
cdr3_length: 12
j_call: TRBJ1-5
cdr3_aa: ATRSGGNDQPQH

v_call: TRBV6-2/TRBV6-3
cdr3_length: 11
j_call: TRBJ2-7
cdr3_aa: ASSRQVHYEQY

v_call: TRBV18
cdr3_length: 12
j_call: TRBJ1-1
cdr3_aa: ASSPWQPNTEAF